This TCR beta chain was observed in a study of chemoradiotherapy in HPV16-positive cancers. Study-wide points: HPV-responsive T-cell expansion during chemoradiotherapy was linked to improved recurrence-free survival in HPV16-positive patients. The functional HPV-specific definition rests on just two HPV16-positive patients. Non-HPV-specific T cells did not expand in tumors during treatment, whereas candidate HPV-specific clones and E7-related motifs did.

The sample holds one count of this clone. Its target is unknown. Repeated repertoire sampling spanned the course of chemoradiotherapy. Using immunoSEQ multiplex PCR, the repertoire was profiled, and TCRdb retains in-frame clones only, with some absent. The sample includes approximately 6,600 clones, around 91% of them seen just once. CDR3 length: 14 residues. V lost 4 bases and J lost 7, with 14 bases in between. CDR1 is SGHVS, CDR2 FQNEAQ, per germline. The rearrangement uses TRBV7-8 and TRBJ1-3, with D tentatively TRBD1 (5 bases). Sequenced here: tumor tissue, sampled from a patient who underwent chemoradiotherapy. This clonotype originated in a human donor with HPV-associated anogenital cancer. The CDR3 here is CASSSRGFWNTIYF. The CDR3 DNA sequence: TGTGCCAGCAGCTCCCGGGGGTTCTGGAACACCATATATTTT.